This entry describes one T cell receptor beta chain. This sample stems from a study of technical replicates of blood from several donors. The method was immunoSEQ multiplex PCR; TCRdb's version includes in-frame clones alone and lacks a portion of them. The table lists 80,000 to 95,000 clones, around 94% of them singletons, with 0.2% to 0.3% in the top ten. In germline, CDR1 is SEHNR, CDR2 FQNEAQ (reference sequence). The CDR3 extends over 15 amino acids. Trimming removed 6 bases from V and 5 bases from J; junction bases left unmatched: 10. The sequence was obtained from a human donor in good health. The rearrangement links TRBV7-9 to TRBJ2-1; 7 nucleotides match TRBD1. Sample: T cells isolated from PBMCs. CDR3 in amino acids: CASSLPGQSNNEQFF. The CDR3 DNA is TGTGCCAGCAGTTTACCGGGACAGAGTAACAATGAGCAGTTCTTC.